The 5 T cell receptor beta chains in this list originate from one sample, sequenced in a study of shared clonotypes between healthy human individuals. Method: immunoSEQ multiplex PCR; TCRdb's copy keeps in-frame clones and lacks some. This sample yields some 2 million clones, of which about 94% are seen a single time; 0.95% to 1.5% belongs to the top ten. Only CD45RO-negative cells positively selected for CCR7 counted as naive CD8 cells, so terminally differentiated effector memory CD45RA+ cells were excluded. Specimen: naive CD8+ T cells sorted from blood. Every receptor here comes from a young man in good health.

The V call is TRBV7-9, the J call TRBJ2-5; TRBD1 matches 8 bases. Germline CDR1 reads SEHNR; CDR2 reads FQNEAQ (reference sequence). V shed 2 bases, J shed 1 base, and the junction held 3 bases outside the gene matches. This CDR3 spans 15 amino acids. This CDR3 is CASSLWGTGQETQYF. The CDR3 DNA reads TGTGCCAGCAGCTTATGGGGGACAGGCCAAGAGACCCAGTACTTC.

The chain joins TRBV6-1 to TRBJ1-2; a weak D match, TRBD1 (5 bases). V lost 3 bases, J lost 6 bases, and 11 bases lay in between. The CDR3 loop spans 13 amino acids. Germline loops: CDR1 MNHNS, CDR2 SASEGT. CDR3 sequence (DNA): TGTGCCAGCAGTGAGGAAGAGGGGCATGGCTACACCTTC. Amino acid sequence: CASSEEEGHGYTF.

The chain uses TRBV19 and TRBJ1-4, with 9 bases that match TRBD1. Losses at the gene ends were 4 bases for V and 5 bases for J; bases not matched to a gene: 11. Germline CDR1 reads LNHDA; CDR2 reads SQIVND (reference sequence). This CDR3 spans 17 amino acids. CDR3 amino acids: CASSTAPYRGQNEKLFF. The CDR3, as DNA: TGTGCCAGTAGTACTGCGCCTTACAGGGGGCAAAATGAAAAACTGTTTTTT.

Remarks on this clone: This same CDR3 is encoded by further DNA sequences in the sample. V gene TRBV5-1 combines with J gene TRBJ2-1; 8 bases fit TRBD1. The CDR3 loop spans 15 amino acids. V shed 0 bases and J 5 bases; nucleotides not matched to a gene: 4. Germline lookup yields CDR1 SGHRS and CDR2 YFSETQ. The CDR3 is CASSLEAGGNNEQFF. CDR3 bases: TGCGCCAGCAGCTTGGAGGCAGGGGGCAACAATGAGCAGTTCTTC.

The chain recombines TRBV11-2 with TRBJ1-1; TRBD1 matches 7 bases. CDR3 length: 15 amino acids. The V and J ends lost 0 bases and 4 bases, in that order; junction bases with no gene match: 5. The germline V gene has CDR1 SGHAT and CDR2 FQNNGV. CDR3 bases: TGTGCCAGCAGCTTAGAAATACAGGGGACCACTGAAGCTTTCTTT. As protein: CASSLEIQGTTEAFF.